This TCR beta chain was profiled in a study of molecular identifiers for immune sequencing clone quantification. Preparation of the bulk TCR libraries relied on previously described methods and listed TCR primers. TCRdb processed the PCR reads anew with MiXCR; each CDR3 protein has one entry. Counted here are over 600,000 distinct CDR3 sequences, just under 20% occurring once; the ten biggest clones make up around 0.86%. The length of the CDR3 is 14 residues. Germline V gene lookup returns CDR1 SGHRS and CDR2 YFSETQ. V lost 4 bases, J lost 8 bases, and 10 bases stayed unmatched. The sample holds many counts of this clonotype.

The genes are TRBV5-1 and TRBJ1-1, with 8 nucleotides matching TRBD1. Sequencing was carried out using naive CD8+ T cells from blood, with Jurkat cell RNA spiked in. This sample's subset: FACS-sorted CD8+CD4-CCR7+CD45RA+ naive T cells. The clonotype was recovered from a human donor in good health. Some libraries in this study had Jurkat cell RNA spiked in. The CDR3 DNA reads as TGCGCCAGCAGCCCCGACAGGGGCCTATTAGAAGCTTTCTTT. Translated, it gives CASSPDRGLLEAFF. Full variable domain (outside the CDR3, taken from reference TRBV5-1 and TRBJ1-1): KAGVTQTPRYLIKTRGQQVTLSCSPISGHRSVSWYQQTPGQGLQFLFEYFSETQRNKGNFPGRFSGRQFSNSRSEMNVSTLELGDSALYLCASSPDRGLLEAFFGQGTRLTVV.